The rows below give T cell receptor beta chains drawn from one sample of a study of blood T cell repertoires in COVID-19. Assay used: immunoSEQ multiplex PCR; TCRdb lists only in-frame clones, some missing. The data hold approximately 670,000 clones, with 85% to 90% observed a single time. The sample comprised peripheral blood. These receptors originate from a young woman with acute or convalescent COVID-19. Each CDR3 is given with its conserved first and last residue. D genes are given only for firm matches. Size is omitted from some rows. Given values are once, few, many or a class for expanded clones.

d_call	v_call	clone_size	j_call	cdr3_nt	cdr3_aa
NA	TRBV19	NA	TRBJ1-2	TGTGCCAGTAGTCCGTCGACAGTAGGAGTTGACTACACCTTC	CASSPSTVGVDYTF
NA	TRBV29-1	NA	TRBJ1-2	TGCAGCGTGGCAGAACCCCTTTATGGCTACACCTTC	CSVAEPLYGYTF
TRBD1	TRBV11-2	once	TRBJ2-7	TGTGCCAGCAGCTTAACCGGGACAGGGAGGAGGGAGCAGTACTTC	CASSLTGTGRREQYF
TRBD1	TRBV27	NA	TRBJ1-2	TGTGCCAGCAGTCCACCGACTGGGACAGGCCGATTACCGTATGGCTACACCTTC	CASSPPTGTGRLPYGYTF
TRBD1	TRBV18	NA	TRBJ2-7	TGTGCCAGCTCACCACCGGGACAGAGCTACGAGCAGTACTTC	CASSPPGQSYEQYF
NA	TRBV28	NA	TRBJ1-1	TGTGCCAGCAGTTTATACGGCTCGGGGGGCACTGAAGCTTTCTTT	CASSLYGSGGTEAFF
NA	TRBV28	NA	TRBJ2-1	TGTGCCAGCAGTTTCAACCGAGGGAATGAGCAGTTCTTC	CASSFNRGNEQFF
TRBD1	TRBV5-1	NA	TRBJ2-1	TGCGCCAGCAGCGTGGGACAGGGGGAAGATGAGCAGTTCTTC	CASSVGQGEDEQFF
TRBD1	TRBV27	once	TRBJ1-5	TGTGCCAGCAGTTTGGCGAACAGGGGAGATCAGCCCCAGCATTTT	CASSLANRGDQPQHF
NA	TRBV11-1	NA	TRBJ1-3	TGTGCCAGCAGCTCATCGGGAGGGCCTGGAAACACCATATATTTT	CASSSSGGPGNTIYF
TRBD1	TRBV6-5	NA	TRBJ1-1	TGTGCCAGCAACGACAGGGGGCGAAACACTGAAGCTTTCTTT	CASNDRGRNTEAFF
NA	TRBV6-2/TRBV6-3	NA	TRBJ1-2	TGTGCCAGCAGCCCCTCGTTTGGCTACACCTTC	CASSPSFGYTF
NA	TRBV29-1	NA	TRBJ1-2	TGCAGCGGACCACCGGTCTCGGAACAGGGAGAAACCTATGGCTACACCTTC	CSGPPVSEQGETYGYTF
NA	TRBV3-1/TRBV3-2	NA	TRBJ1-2	TGTGCCAGCAGCCAAGCCCTGGGCTACACCTTC	CASSQALGYTF
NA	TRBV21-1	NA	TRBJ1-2	TGTGCCAGCAGCAAAGGGAGGTTAGCCTACTATGGCTACACCTTC	CASSKGRLAYYGYTF
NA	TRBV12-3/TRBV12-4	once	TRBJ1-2	TGTGCCAGCAGTTTTGTGTTCTCCTATGGCTACACCTTC	CASSFVFSYGYTF
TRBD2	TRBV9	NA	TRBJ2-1	TGTGCCAGCAGCGTAGATAGCGGGGGGGCCACCAATGAGCAGTTCTTC	CASSVDSGGATNEQFF
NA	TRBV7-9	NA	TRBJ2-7	TGTGCCAGCAGCTCCCAAAATACTACTATGTACGAGCAGTACTTC	CASSSQNTTMYEQYF
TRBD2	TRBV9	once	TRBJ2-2	TGTGCCAGCAGCGAGGGACTAGCGGGGGGCGGGGAGCTGTTTTTT	CASSEGLAGGGELFF
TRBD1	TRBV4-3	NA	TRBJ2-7	TGCGCCAGCAGCCCGCGACAGGGGTTATGTTCCTACGAGCAGTACTTC	CASSPRQGLCSYEQYF
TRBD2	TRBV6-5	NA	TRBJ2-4	TGTGCCAGCAGTTACTCAAGCGGGGGACTCAAAAACATTCAGTACTTC	CASSYSSGGLKNIQYF
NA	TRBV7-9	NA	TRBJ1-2	TGTGCCAGCAGCTCTGGACAGCCTAACTATGGCTACACCTTC	CASSSGQPNYGYTF
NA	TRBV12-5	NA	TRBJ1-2	TGTGCTAGTGGTCCCGCGGCTGGGGGCTACACCTTC	CASGPAAGGYTF
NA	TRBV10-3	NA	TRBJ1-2	TGTGCCATCACGGAGGTGGCTAACTATGGCTACACCTTC	CAITEVANYGYTF
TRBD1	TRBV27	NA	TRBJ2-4	TGTGCCAGCACTCCGGGACAGGCCGCATCCGCGTCTTTAGCCAAAAACATTCAGTACTTC	CASTPGQAASASLAKNIQYF
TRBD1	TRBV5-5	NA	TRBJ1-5	TGTGCCAGCAGCGTGACAGGGGTTAGCAATCAGCCCCAGCATTTT	CASSVTGVSNQPQHF
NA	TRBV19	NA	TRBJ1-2	TGTGCCAGTAGTCCAGGAGGACTCTATGGCTACACCTTC	CASSPGGLYGYTF
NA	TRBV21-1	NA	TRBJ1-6	TGTGCCAGCAGCAAGGCTCGAACCGATTCACCCCTCCACTTT	CASSKARTDSPLHF
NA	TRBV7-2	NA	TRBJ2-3	TGTGCCAGCAGCCCCCCCGACTATACGCAGTATTTT	CASSPPDYTQYF
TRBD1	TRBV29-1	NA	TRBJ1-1	TGCAGCGTTGAACAGCGACAGGGGGCCGTAAATCCAGAAGCTTTCTTT	CSVEQRQGAVNPEAFF
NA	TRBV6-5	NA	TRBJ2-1	TGTGCCAGCAGTTATGGACGAACCGGACTACACAATGAGCAGTTCTTC	CASSYGRTGLHNEQFF
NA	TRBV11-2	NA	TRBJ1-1	TGTGCCAGCAGCTTGGGACTAAACACTGAAGCTTTCTTT	CASSLGLNTEAFF
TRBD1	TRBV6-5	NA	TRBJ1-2	TGTGCCAGCAGCAGGGGACAGGACCTCTATGGCTACACCTTC	CASSRGQDLYGYTF
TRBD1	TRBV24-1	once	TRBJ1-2	TGTGCCACCAGTGATCCGGGACAGGGTCTTGGCTACACCTTC	CATSDPGQGLGYTF
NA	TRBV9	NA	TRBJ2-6	TGTGCCAGCAGCACCTTCGGGGATCCCTGGGCCAACGTCCTGACTTTC	CASSTFGDPWANVLTF
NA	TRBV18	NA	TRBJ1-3	TGTGCCAGCTCTTCCGAGACTCTAGGAAACACCATATATTTT	CASSSETLGNTIYF
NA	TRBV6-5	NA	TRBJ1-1	TGTGCCAGCAGGACAGCCCCCACTGAAGCTTTCTTT	CASRTAPTEAFF
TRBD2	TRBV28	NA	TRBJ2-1	TGTGCCAGCAGCCGAGCGGGGGGCAACTACAATGAGCAGTTCTTC	CASSRAGGNYNEQFF
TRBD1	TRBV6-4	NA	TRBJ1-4	TGTGCCAGCAGTGACTCCGGACAGGCCTTAGGACGAGGTGAAAAACTGTTTTTT	CASSDSGQALGRGEKLFF
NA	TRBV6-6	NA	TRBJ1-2	TGTGCCAGCAGGGGGGAGGGGAACTATGGCTACACCTTC	CASRGEGNYGYTF
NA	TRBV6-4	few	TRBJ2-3	TGTGCCAGCAGTGAGGGGGCCCGGGACACAGATACGCAGTATTTT	CASSEGARDTDTQYF
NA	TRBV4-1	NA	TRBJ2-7	TGCGCCAGCAGCCAAGTCATGGTCCCGTTAGCCGAGCAGTACTTC	CASSQVMVPLAEQYF
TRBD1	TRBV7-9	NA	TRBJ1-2	TGTGCCAGCAGCGTCTCAGGGGGCGAAAAAGGCTACACCTTC	CASSVSGGEKGYTF
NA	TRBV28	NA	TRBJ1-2	TGTGCCAGCAGTTCCGGGGATAACTATGGCTACACCTTC	CASSSGDNYGYTF
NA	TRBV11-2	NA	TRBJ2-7	TGTGCCAGCAGCTTAGACGGGGGAGGGCAGTACTTC	CASSLDGGGQYF
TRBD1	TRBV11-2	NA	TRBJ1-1	TGTGCCAGCAGCGCCTGGACAGGGAGAGGAGGAACTGAAGCTTTCTTT	CASSAWTGRGGTEAFF